This TCR beta chain was sequenced during a study of OX40 agonist ivuxolimab in advanced cancers. Overall study: Administration of intravenous ivuxolimab to patients occurred every 2 weeks at 0.01 to 10 mg/kg.

Sampling of blood occurred at baseline, cycle 4 day 1, and cycle 7 day 1. Germline lookup yields CDR1 MGHRA and CDR2 YSYEKL. This CDR3 is built from 14 residues. The V end lost 0 bases, the J end lost 2 bases, and 2 bases lay between the germline ends. Study conclusions and caveats: Partial responders at 0.1-3.0 mg/kg showed near-lowest clonal expansion.

A note on this clone: Its antigen is unknown.

TCRdb keeps only in-frame clones here, not all; method: immunoSEQ multiplex PCR. The table shows more than 90,000 clones, with 70% to 85% occurring only once. The sequenced sample was CD4+ or CD8+ T cells sorted from blood, obtained in a trial of the OX40 agonist ivuxolimab. The genes are TRBV4-1 and TRBJ1-6; no clear D gene. The TCR was taken from an adult with an advanced solid tumor such as melanoma, head and neck, liver or kidney cancer. The CDR3 nucleotides read TGCGCCAGCAGCCAAGATACCTATAATTCACCCCTCCACTTT. Encoded protein: CASSQDTYNSPLHF.